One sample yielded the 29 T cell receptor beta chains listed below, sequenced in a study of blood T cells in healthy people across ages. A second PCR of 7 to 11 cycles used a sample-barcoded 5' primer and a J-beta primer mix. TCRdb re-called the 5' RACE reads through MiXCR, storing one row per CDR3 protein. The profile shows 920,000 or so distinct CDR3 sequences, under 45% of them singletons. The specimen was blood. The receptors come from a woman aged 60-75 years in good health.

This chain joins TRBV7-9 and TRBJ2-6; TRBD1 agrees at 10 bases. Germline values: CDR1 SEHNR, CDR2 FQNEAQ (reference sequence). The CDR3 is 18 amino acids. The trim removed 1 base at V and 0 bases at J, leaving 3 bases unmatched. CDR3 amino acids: CASSLVRTGGSGANVLTF. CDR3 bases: TGTGCCAGCAGCTTAGTGAGGACAGGGGGCTCTGGGGCCAACGTCCTGACTTTC.

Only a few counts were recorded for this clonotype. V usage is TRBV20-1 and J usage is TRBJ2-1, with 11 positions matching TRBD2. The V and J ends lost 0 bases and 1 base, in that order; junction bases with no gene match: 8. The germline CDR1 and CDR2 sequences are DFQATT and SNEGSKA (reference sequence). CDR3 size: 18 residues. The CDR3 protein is CSARDLLVAGGSYNEQFF. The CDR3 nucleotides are TGCAGTGCTAGAGATCTCTTGGTAGCGGGAGGGTCCTACAATGAGCAGTTCTTC.

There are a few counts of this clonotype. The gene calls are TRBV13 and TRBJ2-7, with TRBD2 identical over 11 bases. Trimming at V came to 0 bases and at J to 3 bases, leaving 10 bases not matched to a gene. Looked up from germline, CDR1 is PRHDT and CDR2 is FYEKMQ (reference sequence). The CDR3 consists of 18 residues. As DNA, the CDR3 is TGTGCCAGCAGCTTAGGAGGACTAGCGGGTACCCTAGGCTACGAGCAGTACTTC. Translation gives CASSLGGLAGTLGYEQYF.

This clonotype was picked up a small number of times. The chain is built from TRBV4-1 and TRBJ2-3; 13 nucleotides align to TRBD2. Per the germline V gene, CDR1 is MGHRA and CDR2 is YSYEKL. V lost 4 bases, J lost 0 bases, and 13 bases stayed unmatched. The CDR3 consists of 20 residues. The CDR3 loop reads CASSLLRHGTSGTSTDTQYF. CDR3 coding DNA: TGCGCCAGCAGCCTCCTACGTCACGGGACTAGCGGGACTAGCACAGATACGCAGTATTTT.

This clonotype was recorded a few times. The CDR3 sequence: CASSFDLVAGELFF. The CDR3 region has the DNA TGTGCCAGCAGCTTCGACCTAGTCGCCGGGGAGCTGTTTTTT. The genes are TRBV7-2 and TRBJ2-2; D unclear. Trimming left V 3 bases short and J 6 bases short, with 11 bases between. This CDR3 is built from 14 residues. CDR1 is SGHTA, CDR2 FQGNSA, per germline.

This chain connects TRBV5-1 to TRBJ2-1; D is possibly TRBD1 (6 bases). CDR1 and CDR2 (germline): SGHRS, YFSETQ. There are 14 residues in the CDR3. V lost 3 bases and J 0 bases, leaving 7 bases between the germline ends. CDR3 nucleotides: TGCGCCAGCAGCTACAGGGTCTCCTACAATGAGCAGTTCTTC. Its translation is CASSYRVSYNEQFF.

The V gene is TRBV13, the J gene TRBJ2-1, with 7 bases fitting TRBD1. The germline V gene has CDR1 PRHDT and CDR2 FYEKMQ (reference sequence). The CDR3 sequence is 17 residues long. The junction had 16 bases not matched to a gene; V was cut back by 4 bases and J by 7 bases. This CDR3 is CASSSRVGGRARNEQFF. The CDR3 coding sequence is TGTGCCAGCAGCTCACGAGTAGGGGGCCGGGCTAGGAATGAGCAGTTCTTC. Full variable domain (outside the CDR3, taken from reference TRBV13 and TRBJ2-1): AAGVIQSPRHLIKEKRETATLKCYPIPRHDTVYWYQQGPGQDPQFLISFYEKMQSDKGSIPDRFSAQQFSDYHSELNMSSLELGDSALYFCASSSRVGGRARNEQFFGPGTRLTVL.

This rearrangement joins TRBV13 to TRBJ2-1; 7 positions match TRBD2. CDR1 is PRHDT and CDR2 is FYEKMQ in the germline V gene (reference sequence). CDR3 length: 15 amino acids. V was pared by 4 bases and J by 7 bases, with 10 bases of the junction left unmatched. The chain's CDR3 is CASSYRGSWQNEQFF. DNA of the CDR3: TGTGCCAGCAGCTACCGCGGGAGCTGGCAGAATGAGCAGTTCTTC.

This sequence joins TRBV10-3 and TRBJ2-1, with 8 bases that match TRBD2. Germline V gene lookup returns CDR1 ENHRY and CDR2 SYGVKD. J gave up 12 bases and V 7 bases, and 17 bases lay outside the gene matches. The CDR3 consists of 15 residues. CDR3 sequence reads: CAIKSGTRGSEAQFF. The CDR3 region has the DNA TGTGCCATCAAGAGTGGGACTAGAGGGAGTGAGGCGCAGTTCTTC.

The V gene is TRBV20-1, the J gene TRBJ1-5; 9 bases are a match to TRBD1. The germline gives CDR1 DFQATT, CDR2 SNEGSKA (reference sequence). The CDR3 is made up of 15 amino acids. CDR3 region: CSLKQGAHSNQPQHF. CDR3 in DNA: TGCAGCCTGAAACAGGGGGCGCATAGCAATCAGCCCCAGCATTTT.

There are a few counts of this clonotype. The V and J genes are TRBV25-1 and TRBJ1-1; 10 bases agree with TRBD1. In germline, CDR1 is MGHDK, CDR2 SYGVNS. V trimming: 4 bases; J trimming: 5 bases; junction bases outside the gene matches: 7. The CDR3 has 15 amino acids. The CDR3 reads CASSGDRGWYTEAFF. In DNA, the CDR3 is TGTGCCAGCAGTGGGGACAGGGGTTGGTATACTGAAGCTTTCTTT. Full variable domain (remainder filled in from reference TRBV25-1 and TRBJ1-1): EADIYQTPRYLVIGTGKKITLECSQTMGHDKMYWYQQDPGMELHLIHYSYGVNSTEKGDLSSESTVSRIRTEHFPLTLESARPSHTSQYLCASSGDRGWYTEAFFGQGTRLTVV.

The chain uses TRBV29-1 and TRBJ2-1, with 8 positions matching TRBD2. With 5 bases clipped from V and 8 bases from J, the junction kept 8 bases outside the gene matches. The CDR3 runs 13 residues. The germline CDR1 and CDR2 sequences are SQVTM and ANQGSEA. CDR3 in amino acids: CSVIAGLFDEQFF. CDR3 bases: TGCAGCGTTATAGCGGGACTGTTTGATGAGCAGTTCTTC.

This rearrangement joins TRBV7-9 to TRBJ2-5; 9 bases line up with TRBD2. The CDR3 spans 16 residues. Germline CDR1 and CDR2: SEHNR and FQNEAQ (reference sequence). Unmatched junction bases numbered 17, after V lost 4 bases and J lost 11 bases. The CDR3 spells CASSSSWTSAYNEQYF. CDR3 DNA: TGTGCCAGCAGCTCCTCCTGGACTAGCGCTTACAATGAGCAGTACTTC.

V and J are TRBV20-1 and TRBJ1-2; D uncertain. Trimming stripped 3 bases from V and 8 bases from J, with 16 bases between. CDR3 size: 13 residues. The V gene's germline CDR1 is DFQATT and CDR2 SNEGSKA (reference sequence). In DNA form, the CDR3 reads TGCAGTGCTAGTAGGTATGGAGGAGAAGGCTACACCTTC. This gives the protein CSASRYGGEGYTF.

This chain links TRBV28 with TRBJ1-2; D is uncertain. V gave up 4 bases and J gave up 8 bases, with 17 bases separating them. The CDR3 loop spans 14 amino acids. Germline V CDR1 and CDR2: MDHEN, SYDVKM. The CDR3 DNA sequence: TGTGCCAGCAGTTCCCCTCTCAAGGTAGAGGGCTACACCTTC. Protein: CASSSPLKVEGYTF.

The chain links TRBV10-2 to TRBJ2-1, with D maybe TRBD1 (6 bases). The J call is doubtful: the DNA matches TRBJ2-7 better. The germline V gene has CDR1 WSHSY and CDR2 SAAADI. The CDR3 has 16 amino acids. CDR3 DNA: TGCGCCAGCAGTGACAGGGGCCCTCAACGATACAATGAGCAGTACTTC. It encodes CASSDRGPQRYNEQYF.

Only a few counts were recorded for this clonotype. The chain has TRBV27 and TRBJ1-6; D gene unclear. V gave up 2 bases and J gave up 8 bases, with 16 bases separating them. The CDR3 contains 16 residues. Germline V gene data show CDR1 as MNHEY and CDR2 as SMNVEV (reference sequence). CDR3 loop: CASSLRIPQQDSPLHF. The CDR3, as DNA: TGTGCCAGCAGTTTAAGGATACCGCAACAAGATTCACCCCTCCACTTT.

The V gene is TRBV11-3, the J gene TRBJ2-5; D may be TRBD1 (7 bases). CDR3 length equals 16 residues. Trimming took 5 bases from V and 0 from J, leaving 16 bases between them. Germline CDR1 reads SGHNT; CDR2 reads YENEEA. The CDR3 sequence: CASSPGGQGYQETQYF. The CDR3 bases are TGTGCCAGCAGCCCAGGGGGGCAGGGTTACCAAGAGACCCAGTACTTC.

This chain's CDR3 is CASRPSGSEGDTQYF. CDR3 DNA: TGTGCCAGCAGACCCAGCGGGAGTGAGGGAGATACGCAGTATTTT. The chain links TRBV2 to TRBJ2-3, with TRBD2 matching over 8 bases. The V segment lost 6 bases and the J segment 5 bases; nucleotides outside the gene matches: 10. CDR1 SNHLY and CDR2 FYNNEI come from the germline V gene. The CDR3 is 15 amino acids.

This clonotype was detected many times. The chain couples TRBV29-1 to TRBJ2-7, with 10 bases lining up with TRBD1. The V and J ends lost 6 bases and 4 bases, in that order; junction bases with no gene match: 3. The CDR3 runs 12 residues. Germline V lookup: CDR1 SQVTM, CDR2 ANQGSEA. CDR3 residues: CSVDRGGYEQYF. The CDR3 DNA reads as TGCAGCGTGGACAGGGGGGGTTACGAGCAGTACTTC.

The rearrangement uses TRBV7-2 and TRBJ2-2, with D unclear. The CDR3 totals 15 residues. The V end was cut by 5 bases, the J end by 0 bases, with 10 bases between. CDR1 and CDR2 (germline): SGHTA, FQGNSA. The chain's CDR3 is CASSVRRTNTGELFF. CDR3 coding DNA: TGTGCCAGCAGCGTACGACGGACGAACACCGGGGAGCTGTTTTTT.

Written as DNA, the CDR3 is TGTGCCAGCAGCCAGTATAGCGGGATCGACGGCGAGCAGTACTTC. Its protein is CASSQYSGIDGEQYF. The rearrangement links TRBV3-1 to TRBJ2-5, with 8 bases that match TRBD2. TRBJ2-7 matches the DNA end more closely, so the J call is doubtful. CDR1 is LGHDT and CDR2 is YNNKEL in the germline V gene (reference sequence). The CDR3 length is 15 residues.

The CDR3 loop is CATSAGAEGEQYF. The CDR3 nucleotides are TGTGCCACCTCGGCGGGGGCAGAGGGCGAGCAGTACTTC. The chain joins TRBV15 to TRBJ2-7; possibly TRBD2 for D (7 bases). Per the germline V gene, CDR1 is LNHNV and CDR2 is YYDKDF (reference sequence). V dropped 8 bases and J dropped 6 bases, with 17 bases sitting between them. There are 13 residues in the CDR3.

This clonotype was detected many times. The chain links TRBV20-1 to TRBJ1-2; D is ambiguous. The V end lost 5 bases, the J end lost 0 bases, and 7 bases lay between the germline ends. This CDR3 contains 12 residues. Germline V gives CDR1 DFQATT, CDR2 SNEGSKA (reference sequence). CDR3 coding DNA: TGCAGTGCTCGCGGCGCTAACTATGGCTACACCTTC. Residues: CSARGANYGYTF.

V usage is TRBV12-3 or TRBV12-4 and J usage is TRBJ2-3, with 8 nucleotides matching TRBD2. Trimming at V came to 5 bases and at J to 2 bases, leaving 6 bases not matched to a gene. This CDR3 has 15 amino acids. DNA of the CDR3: TGTGCCAGCAGTCACGCCGGACTAGCCACAGATACGCAGTATTTT. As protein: CASSHAGLATDTQYF.

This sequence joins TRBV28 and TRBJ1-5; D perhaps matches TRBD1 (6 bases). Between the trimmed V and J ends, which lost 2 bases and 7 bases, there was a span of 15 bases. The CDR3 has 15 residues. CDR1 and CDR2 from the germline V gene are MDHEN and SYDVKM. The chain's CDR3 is CASSLNRGLSQPQHF. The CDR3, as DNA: TGTGCCAGCAGTTTAAACCGGGGGCTCAGCCAGCCCCAGCATTTT.

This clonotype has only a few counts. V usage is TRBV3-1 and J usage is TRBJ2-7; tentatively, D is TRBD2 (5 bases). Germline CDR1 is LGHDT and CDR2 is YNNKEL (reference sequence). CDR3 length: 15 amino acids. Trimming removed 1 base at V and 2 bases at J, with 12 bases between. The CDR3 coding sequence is TGTGCCAGCAGCCAAGGGGTTAGCGCAACCTACGAGCAGTACTTC. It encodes CASSQGVSATYEQYF.

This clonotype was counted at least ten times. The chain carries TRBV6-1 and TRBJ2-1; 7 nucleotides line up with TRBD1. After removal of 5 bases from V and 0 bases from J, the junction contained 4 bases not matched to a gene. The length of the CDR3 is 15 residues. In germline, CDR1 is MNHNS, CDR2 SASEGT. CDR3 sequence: CASSYRDSSYNEQFF. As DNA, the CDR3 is TGTGCCAGCAGTTATCGGGACAGCTCCTACAATGAGCAGTTCTTC.

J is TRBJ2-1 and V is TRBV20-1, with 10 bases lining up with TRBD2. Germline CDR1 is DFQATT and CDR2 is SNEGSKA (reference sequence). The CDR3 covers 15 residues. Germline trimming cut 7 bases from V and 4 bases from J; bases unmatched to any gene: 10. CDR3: CSGAGGLAEYNEQFF. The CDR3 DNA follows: TGCAGTGGGGCCGGAGGACTAGCGGAGTACAATGAGCAGTTCTTC.